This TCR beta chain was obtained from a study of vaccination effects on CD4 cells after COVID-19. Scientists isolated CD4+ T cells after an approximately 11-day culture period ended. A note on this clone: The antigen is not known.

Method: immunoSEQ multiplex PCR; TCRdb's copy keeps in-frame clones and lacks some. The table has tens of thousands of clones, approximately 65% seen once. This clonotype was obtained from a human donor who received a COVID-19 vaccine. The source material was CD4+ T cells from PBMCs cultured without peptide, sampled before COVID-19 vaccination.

The CDR3 nucleotides read TGTGCCAGCAGCTTGGCCCAGGGAAAACTGTTTTTT. This encodes CASSLAQGKLFF. The rearrangement uses TRBV5-4 and TRBJ1-4, with D maybe TRBD1 (5 bases). The V end lost 0 bases, the J end lost 10 bases, and 7 bases lay between the germline ends. The CDR3 sequence is 12 residues long. Germline CDR1 is SGHNT and CDR2 is YYREEE (reference sequence).